The 5 T cell receptor beta chains below all came from one sample that was sequenced in a study of blood T cell repertoires in COVID-19 (dated by TCRdb to 2020 to 2021). The library was built by means of the immunoSEQ multiplex PCR assay. TCRdb took this table from immuneACCESS and kept in-frame rearrangements with V and J called. Such tables lack part of the clones; where checked against another copy, unresolved V genes explain under half of the gap, and the rest is unexplained. The sample has some 270,000 clones on record, approximately 85% of them singletons. Jointly, the top ten make up about 4.1% of the sample. Sequencing was performed on PBMCs or T cells enriched from blood (not recorded which). The source of these receptors is a young woman who had recovered from COVID-19.

The V call is TRBV11-1, the J call TRBJ2-1, with 8 bases that match TRBD2. The CDR3 loop spans 14 amino acids. Germline-derived CDR1 and CDR2 are SGHAT and FQDESV (reference sequence). J lost 4 bases, V lost 5 bases, and 4 bases had no gene match. The CDR3 spells CASSRGGPYNEQFF. In nucleotides, the CDR3 is TGTGCCAGCAGCCGCGGGGGGCCATACAATGAGCAGTTCTTC.

The chain employs TRBV6-5 and TRBJ1-5, with D maybe TRBD1 (6 bases). The V gene lost 5 bases and the J gene lost 0 bases, with 8 bases spanning the gap. CDR1 is MNHEY, CDR2 SVGAGI, per germline. The CDR3 runs 14 residues. The CDR3 spells CASSQGYSNQPQHF. The CDR3, as DNA: TGTGCCAGCAGTCAGGGGTATAGCAATCAGCCCCAGCATTTT.

This clone was seen once. The chain has TRBV6-5 and TRBJ1-1; TRBD1 might be the D (6 bases). Trimming left V 11 bases short and J 2 bases short, with 12 bases between. CDR3 size: 12 residues. Germline V CDR1 and CDR2: MNHEY, SVGAGI. CDR3 residues: CAVGQSNTEAFF. As DNA, the CDR3 is TGTGCCGTAGGACAGTCCAACACTGAAGCTTTCTTT.

The chain links TRBV30 to TRBJ1-2, with TRBD1 matching 8 bases. Germline V gives CDR1 GTSNPN, CDR2 SVGIG (reference sequence). Trimming took 3 bases from V and 4 from J; bases not matched to a gene: 4. The CDR3 runs 13 residues. The DNA of the CDR3 is TGTGCCTGGAGCTATGGGACAGGCTATGGCTACACCTTC. Protein sequence: CAWSYGTGYGYTF.

The CDR3 here is CASSSTGFGANEKLFF. The CDR3 coding sequence is TGTGCCAGCAGCTCCACAGGGTTTGGAGCTAATGAAAAACTGTTTTTT. The chain combines TRBV5-4 with TRBJ1-4, with D tentatively TRBD1 (6 bases). The V gene's germline CDR1 is SGHNT and CDR2 YYREEE (reference sequence). The CDR3 extends over 16 amino acids. V lost 3 bases and J 3 bases, leaving 15 bases between the germline ends.